This TCR beta chain was recovered during a study of patients and donors after allogeneic stem cell transplantation. This CDR3 comprises 15 residues. Germline CDR1 is SGHTA and CDR2 is FQGNSA. Trimming took 5 bases from V and 2 from J; bases not matched to a gene: 7. MiXCR was run by TCRdb on the RT-PCR reads, yielding one entry per CDR3 protein. This table has 84,000 or so distinct CDR3 sequences, about 48% appearing once. This chain connects TRBV7-2 to TRBJ1-2, with 8 bases that match TRBD1. The TCR was taken from a human donor who was either an allogeneic HSCT recipient or a stem cell or donor lymphocyte infusion donor (not recorded which). It is not recorded whose cells these are; they may come from a transplant donor. The sample comprised blood, either unsorted or a sorted T cell fraction (not recorded which). CDR3 loop: CASSGQGSSNYGYTF. As DNA, the CDR3 is TGTGCCAGCAGCGGACAGGGAAGCTCAAACTATGGCTACACCTTC.